This T cell receptor beta chain was observed in a study of T cells in Graves' hyperthyroidism and ophthalmopathy. It was RNA transcripts that yielded the amplified TCR beta CDR3 regions. When the TCR CDR3 underwent first-round RT-PCR, the HTBI primer set was used. TCRdb used MiXCR to reprocess the multiplex PCR reads, holding one entry per CDR3 protein. This table holds more than 500,000 distinct CDR3 sequences, approximately 14% found once. Germline values: CDR1 MNHEY, CDR2 SVGAGI. V was shortened by 4 bases and J by 4 bases, with 10 bases between the two germline ends. The CDR3 totals 13 residues. In this sample, this clonotype turned up many times.

This TCR was sampled from a woman in her forties with Graves' ophthalmopathy. The sequenced material came from blood. The chain recombines TRBV6-5 with TRBJ1-1; D possibly corresponds to TRBD1 (5 bases). The CDR3 loop is CASSSQDSTEAFF. The CDR3 DNA follows: TGTGCCAGCAGTTCACAGGACTCCACTGAAGCTTTCTTT.